The clone carrying this TCR beta chain came up once. The data derive from a study of blood T cell repertoires in COVID-19. Germline V gene lookup returns CDR1 KGHSH and CDR2 LQKENI. The junction had 5 bases not matched to a gene; V was cut back by 4 bases and J by 5 bases. CDR3 length: 14 amino acids. Profiling relied on immunoSEQ multiplex PCR, and the TCRdb table lists in-frame clones only, not all of them. Of about 88,000 clones listed, 90% are singletons. The source is a man aged 55-75 years with acute or convalescent COVID-19. The chain uses TRBV18 and TRBJ2-1; TRBD1 matches at 7 bases. Sequencing was carried out using peripheral blood. CDR3 DNA sequence: TGTGCCAGCTCACTCGACAGGGCCCACAATGAGCAGTTCTTC. Translating it yields CASSLDRAHNEQFF. The entire variable domain, with the rest obtained from reference TRBV18 and TRBJ2-1, is as follows: NAGVMQNPRHLVRRRGQEARLRCSPMKGHSHVYWYRQLPEEGLKFMVYLQKENIIDESGMPKERFSAEFPKEGPSILRIQQVVRGDSAAYFCASSLDRAHNEQFFGPGTRLTVL.